The clone carrying this TCR beta chain was observed a handful of times. What it binds is unknown. The ends were cut back, 5 bases at V and 0 bases at J, with 16 bases in the middle. Germline V gene data show CDR1 as SGHTA and CDR2 as FQGNSA. The CDR3 length is 16 residues. Study results and caveats: Tumor Treg TCRs overlapped most with tumor naive CD4+ cells. Tumor memory CD4+ T cell TCR gene usage clustered with blood and lymph node memory CD4+ cells and lymph node naive CD4+ cells.

TCRdb analysed the 5' RACE reads with MiXCR anew, one entry per CDR3 protein. The table lists approximately 42,000 distinct CDR3 sequences, less than 35% of them singletons, with about 3.9% in the top ten. This chain joins TRBV7-2 and TRBJ1-1; possibly TRBD1 for D (5 bases). This TCR was recovered from a female donor with breast cancer. Sequences were obtained from memory CD4+ T cells sorted from a lymph node. Subset given: memory CD4+ T cells, CD4+CD45RO+CD25-. The CDR3 nucleotides are TGTGCCAGCAGCCGATCGGTAGGGGCCTTGAACACTGAAGCTTTCTTT. This encodes CASSRSVGALNTEAFF.